The 26 T cell receptor beta chains reported below all come from one sample, sequenced in a study of technical replicates of blood from four donors. Measured with immunoSEQ multiplex PCR; TCRdb has only the in-frame clones, and not every one. The sample holds tens of thousands of clones; about 93% are singletons and the top ten take approximately 0.3%. The sequencing input was T cells isolated from PBMCs. Receptors originate from a human donor in good health.

As for this clone: This specimen includes other DNA sequences encoding the same CDR3. The chain employs TRBV9 and TRBJ2-3; 7 bases are shared with TRBD2. The germline CDR1 and CDR2 sequences are SGDLS and YYNGEE. Trimming took 0 bases from V and 4 from J; bases not matched to a gene: 5. The CDR3 extends over 15 amino acids. The CDR3 loop reads CASSVGGGAADTQYF. CDR3 DNA sequence: TGTGCCAGCAGCGTAGGGGGAGGGGCCGCAGATACGCAGTATTTT.

The chain is built from TRBV9 and TRBJ2-2, with TRBD2 identical over 7 bases. V lost 6 bases and J lost 1; bases outside the gene matches: 3. The length of the CDR3 is 14 residues. CDR1 is SGDLS and CDR2 is YYNGEE in the germline V gene. The CDR3 bases are TGTGCCAGCAACCCGGGGGGGAACACCGGGGAGCTGTTTTTT. Translated, it gives CASNPGGNTGELFF.

This clone was seen a single time. This chain links TRBV6-1 with TRBJ2-3, with 7 nucleotides matching TRBD2. Germline loops: CDR1 MNHNS, CDR2 SASEGT. Trimming at V came to 4 bases and at J to 3 bases, leaving 10 bases not matched to a gene. CDR3 length: 16 amino acids. CDR3 coding DNA: TGTGCCAGCAGTGGTCCGGGGGGAGGCCTAACAGATACGCAGTATTTT. It yields the protein CASSGPGGGLTDTQYF.

The J gene is TRBJ1-1, the V gene TRBV7-9; D gene unclear. The CDR3 runs 12 residues. Germline V gives CDR1 SEHNR, CDR2 FQNEAQ (reference sequence). Trimming removed 8 bases at V and 1 base at J, with 8 bases between. CDR3: CASGHRNTEAFF. The CDR3 coding sequence is TGTGCCAGCGGCCACAGGAACACTGAAGCTTTCTTT.

The CDR3 nucleotides read TGCGCCAGCAGCTTGACCAGGGGAGAGACCCAGTACTTC. Translating gives CASSLTRGETQYF. The chain is built from TRBV5-1 and TRBJ2-5; a possible D gene is TRBD1 (6 bases). Germline V gene lookup returns CDR1 SGHRS and CDR2 YFSETQ. The length of the CDR3 is 13 residues. Trimming removed 1 base at V and 4 bases at J, with 8 bases between.

V is TRBV9 and J is TRBJ2-2, with 10 nucleotides matching TRBD2. Germline V gene lookup returns CDR1 SGDLS and CDR2 YYNGEE. The CDR3 runs 15 residues. With 3 bases clipped from V and 8 bases from J, the junction kept 7 bases outside the gene matches. The CDR3 region is CASSASGGALGELFF. The CDR3 DNA reads TGTGCCAGCAGCGCGAGCGGGGGGGCCCTTGGGGAGCTGTTTTTT.

The chain employs TRBV7-9 and TRBJ1-3; the D gene is possibly TRBD1 (5 bases). Germline-derived CDR1 and CDR2 are SEHNR and FQNEAQ (reference sequence). This CDR3 region has 16 residues. Between the trimmed V and J ends, which lost 5 bases and 2 bases, there was a span of 16 bases. For the CDR3, the DNA is TGTGCCAGCAGCATAGAAGGGGAACGGACTGGAAACACCATATATTTT. This codes for CASSIEGERTGNTIYF.

This clone occurred once. The chain uses TRBV5-1 and TRBJ2-5; D possibly corresponds to TRBD2 (6 bases). V was trimmed by 0 bases and J by 2 bases, leaving 17 bases between them. The CDR3 loop spans 17 amino acids. The germline CDR1 and CDR2 sequences are SGHRS and YFSETQ. The CDR3 bases are TGCGCCAGCAGCTTGGGGGCGGGGTCCTTTGGGCAAGAGACCCAGTACTTC. Translation gives CASSLGAGSFGQETQYF.

The chain couples TRBV2 to TRBJ2-7; 12 nucleotides align to TRBD2. The CDR3 contains 13 residues. Germline loops: CDR1 SNHLY, CDR2 FYNNEI. CDR3 nucleotide sequence: TGTGCCAGCAACCAGATAGGGACTAGCGGGCTTCAGGTC. This sequence encodes CASNQIGTSGLQV.

CDR3 protein: CSVEGPGGAIYGYTF. In nucleotides, the CDR3 is TGCAGCGTTGAAGGACCAGGGGGCGCAATCTATGGCTACACCTTC. The rearrangement joins TRBV29-1 to TRBJ1-2, with 8 nucleotides matching TRBD1. CDR1 and CDR2 (germline): SQVTM, ANQGSEA. The CDR3 loop spans 15 amino acids. V shed 1 base and J 4 bases; nucleotides not matched to a gene: 8.

This sequence joins TRBV9 and TRBJ2-7; TRBD2 matches 14 bases. The V gene's germline CDR1 is SGDLS and CDR2 YYNGEE. With 0 bases clipped from V and 1 base from J, the junction kept 6 bases outside the gene matches. The CDR3 is made up of 18 amino acids. The CDR3 DNA reads as TGTGCCAGCAGCGTAGGGACTAGCGGGAGGATTAGGTCCTACGAGCAGTACTTC. This codes for CASSVGTSGRIRSYEQYF.

This sequence joins TRBV28 and TRBJ2-3; TRBD2 agrees at 7 bases. The V segment lost 8 bases and the J segment 5 bases; nucleotides outside the gene matches: 4. CDR3 size: 12 residues. CDR1 and CDR2 from the germline V gene are MDHEN and SYDVKM. In DNA, the CDR3 is TGTGCCAGCGGGGTAGCGGGAGATACGCAGTATTTT. Translation gives CASGVAGDTQYF.

The chain recombines TRBV30 with TRBJ2-7; 7 bases match TRBD1. Germline assignment: CDR1 GTSNPN and CDR2 SVGIG (reference sequence). This CDR3 is 13 amino acids long. V gave up 4 bases and J gave up 2 bases; unmatched junction bases: 5. CDR3 coding DNA: TGTGCCTGGAACACAGGGGCCACCTACGAGCAGTACTTC. Its protein is CAWNTGATYEQYF.

This chain connects TRBV4-2 to TRBJ1-2; 9 bases agree with TRBD1. Losses at the gene ends were 0 bases for V and 1 base for J; bases not matched to a gene: 3. CDR1 LGHNA and CDR2 YNFKEQ come from the germline V gene. The CDR3 spans 16 residues. The DNA for the CDR3 is TGTGCCAGCAGCCAAGAGACAGGGGGAAGTAACTATGGCTACACCTTC. This gives the protein CASSQETGGSNYGYTF.

The chain links TRBV4-2 to TRBJ1-5; 7 bases map to TRBD1. With 1 base clipped from V and 6 bases from J, the junction kept 9 bases outside the gene matches. The CDR3 length is 16 residues. Per the germline V gene, CDR1 is LGHNA and CDR2 is YNFKEQ. The CDR3 loop reads CASSQGDDRVGQPQHF. CDR3 nucleotides: TGTGCCAGCAGCCAAGGGGATGACAGGGTAGGTCAGCCCCAGCATTTT.

This clone was seen a few times. The chain is built from TRBV7-9 and TRBJ2-5, with 8 bases lining up with TRBD2. Germline CDR1 reads SEHNR; CDR2 reads FQNEAQ (reference sequence). The junction had 9 bases not matched to a gene; V was cut back by 5 bases and J by 1 base. The CDR3 loop spans 16 amino acids. In DNA, the CDR3 is TGTGCCAGCAGCAGTCGTCCTAGCGGGTTCCAAGAGACCCAGTACTTC. Translating gives CASSSRPSGFQETQYF.

The chain recombines TRBV7-3 with TRBJ2-3; 8 nucleotides align to TRBD2. Germline loops: CDR1 SGHTA, CDR2 FQGTGA. The CDR3 consists of 16 residues. V dropped 2 bases and J dropped 2; count of bases not matched to a gene: 6. The CDR3 DNA sequence: TGTGCCAGCAGCTTACTGGCGGGGGGACTCACAGATACGCAGTATTTT. The encoded protein is CASSLLAGGLTDTQYF. The full variable domain, rest sourced from reference TRBV7-3 and TRBJ2-3, is GAGVSQTPSNKVTEKGKYVELRCDPISGHTALYWYRQSLGQGPEFLIYFQGTGAADDSGLPNDRFFAVRPEGSVSTLKIQRTERGDSAVYLCASSLLAGGLTDTQYFGPGTRLTVL.

This clone was detected only a few times. For the CDR3, the DNA is TGCAGCGTTCCGGGAGGCAAAAATTCCTATGGCTACACCTTC. This translates into CSVPGGKNSYGYTF. The rearrangement links TRBV29-1 to TRBJ1-2; D is unresolved. Germline CDR1 and CDR2: SQVTM and ANQGSEA. The CDR3 has 14 residues. V was trimmed by 5 bases and J by 4 bases, leaving 17 bases between them.

This chain uses TRBV4-1 with TRBJ2-1; 12 nucleotides align to TRBD2. The CDR3 has 16 residues. V shed 1 base and J 8 bases; nucleotides not matched to a gene: 6. CDR1 and CDR2 (germline): MGHRA, YSYEKL. The CDR3, as DNA: TGCGCCAGCAGCCAAGTGCTAGCGGGGGGGAATGATGAGCAGTTCTTC. This translates into CASSQVLAGGNDEQFF.

V and J are TRBV5-1 and TRBJ2-5; D might be TRBD1 (5 bases). The CDR3 is made up of 13 amino acids. V dropped 7 bases and J dropped 4 bases, with 14 bases sitting between them. Germline CDR1 and CDR2: SGHRS and YFSETQ. The CDR3 sequence is CASERGGGETQYF. As DNA, the CDR3 is TGCGCCAGCGAAAGGGGCGGTGGAGAGACCCAGTACTTC.

Here the CDR3 reads CASSQSSIIGNTIYF. The CDR3 coding sequence is TGTGCCAGCAGCCAGTCGAGCATCATTGGAAACACCATATATTTT. The rearrangement links TRBV4-2 to TRBJ1-3; D not certain. V was cut by 3 bases and J by 3 bases, with 12 bases left in between. CDR1 is LGHNA, CDR2 YNFKEQ, per germline. The CDR3 consists of 15 residues.

The chain recombines TRBV13 with TRBJ2-7, with 7 bases matching TRBD2. The trim removed 5 bases at V and 0 bases at J, leaving 7 bases unmatched. CDR3 size: 15 residues. Germline CDR1 PRHDT, CDR2 FYEKMQ (reference sequence). The CDR3 here is CASSHRREDSYEQYF. CDR3 sequence (DNA): TGTGCCAGCAGCCACAGACGGGAGGACTCCTACGAGCAGTACTTC.

The chain joins TRBV5-1 to TRBJ2-7, with D perhaps matching TRBD2 (7 bases). The CDR3 length is 15 residues. The ends were cut back, 1 base at V and 3 bases at J, with 14 bases in the middle. CDR1 is SGHRS, CDR2 YFSETQ, per germline. CDR3 DNA: TGCGCCAGCAGCTTGTGGGGGGGGCAGGGCTACGAGCAGTACTTC. This translates into CASSLWGGQGYEQYF.

The rearrangement links TRBV27 to TRBJ2-7; the match to TRBD2 covers 7 bases. CDR1 is MNHEY, CDR2 SMNVEV, per germline (reference sequence). There are 13 residues in the CDR3. V shed 5 bases and J 3 bases; nucleotides not matched to a gene: 4. CDR3 in DNA: TGTGCCAGCAGTCGGGGAGGGGACTACGAGCAGTACTTC. It translates to CASSRGGDYEQYF.

A few counts support this clone. This chain uses TRBV7-8 with TRBJ2-7; D might be TRBD1 (7 bases). CDR1 is SGHVS and CDR2 is FQNEAQ in the germline V gene. Deletions cut 0 bases from V and 1 base from J, with 22 bases between. The CDR3 covers 19 residues. This chain's CDR3 is CASSLAGGHRDSESYEQYF. CDR3 DNA sequence: TGTGCCAGCAGCTTAGCTGGAGGGCACCGGGACAGTGAGTCCTACGAGCAGTACTTC.

The CDR3 nucleotides read TGTGCCAGCAGTGATCGCGGGGGCACCTACAATGAGCAGTTCTTC. This codes for CASSDRGGTYNEQFF. V usage is TRBV2 and J usage is TRBJ2-1, with D possibly being TRBD2 (7 bases). Trimming left V 3 bases short and J 2 bases short, with 11 bases between. The CDR3 extends over 15 amino acids. Germline assignment: CDR1 SNHLY and CDR2 FYNNEI.